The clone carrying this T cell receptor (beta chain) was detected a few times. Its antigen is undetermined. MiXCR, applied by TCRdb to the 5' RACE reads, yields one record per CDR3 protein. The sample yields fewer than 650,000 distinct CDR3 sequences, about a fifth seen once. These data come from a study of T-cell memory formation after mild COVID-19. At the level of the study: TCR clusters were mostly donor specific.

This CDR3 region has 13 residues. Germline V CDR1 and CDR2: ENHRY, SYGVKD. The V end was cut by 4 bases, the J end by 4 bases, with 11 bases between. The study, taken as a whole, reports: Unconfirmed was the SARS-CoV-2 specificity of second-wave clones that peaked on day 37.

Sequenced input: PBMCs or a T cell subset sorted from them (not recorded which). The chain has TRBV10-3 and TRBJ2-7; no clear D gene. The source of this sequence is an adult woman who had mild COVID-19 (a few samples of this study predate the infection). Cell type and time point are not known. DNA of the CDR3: TGTGCCATCAGTGTCAAAGAAGGATACGAGCAGTACTTC. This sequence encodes CAISVKEGYEQYF.